The 27 T cell receptor beta chains below come from one sample, sequenced in a study of cytomegalovirus exposure and HLA in healthy donors. Both 60 Vbeta primers and 13 Jbeta primers went into the PCR. The table came from immunoSEQ multiplex PCR; TCRdb's copy has only in-frame clones and leaves some out. The sample has about 170,000 clones, about 76% seen once. Sequenced material: PBMCs. These receptors all come from a female donor in good health and CMV-seronegative.

This clone has just a few counts. This rearrangement joins TRBV13 to TRBJ1-1, with TRBD1 matching over 9 bases. The germline V gene has CDR1 PRHDT and CDR2 FYEKMQ (reference sequence). The CDR3 loop spans 17 amino acids. V shed 5 bases and J 0 bases; nucleotides not matched to a gene: 10. This chain's CDR3 is CASSGVPGQGLNTEAFF. The CDR3, as DNA: TGTGCCAGCAGCGGTGTCCCGGGACAGGGTTTGAACACTGAAGCTTTCTTT.

The rearrangement joins TRBV7-2 to TRBJ1-2; TRBD1 agrees at 7 bases. Losses at the gene ends were 1 base for V and 8 bases for J; bases not matched to a gene: 4. The germline gives CDR1 SGHTA, CDR2 FQGNSA. This CDR3 spans 13 amino acids. The CDR3 bases are TGTGCCAGCAGCTTAGATCCAGGGGGAGGCTACACCTTC. Residues: CASSLDPGGGYTF. The complete variable domain, with remaining parts taken from reference TRBV7-2 and TRBJ1-2, reads GAGVSQSPSNKVTEKGKDVELRCDPISGHTALYWYRQSLGQGLEFLIYFQGNSAPDKSGLPSDRFSAERTGGSVSTLTIQRTQQEDSAVYLCASSLDPGGGYTFGSGTRLTVV.

This chain uses TRBV2 with TRBJ2-5; 8 nucleotides match TRBD1. Unmatched junction bases numbered 8, after V lost 6 bases and J lost 5 bases. This CDR3 has 14 amino acids. Germline V CDR1 and CDR2: SNHLY, FYNNEI. CDR3 coding DNA: TGTGCCAGCAGGCTACAGACAGGGGACGAGACCCAGTACTTC. It is translated as CASRLQTGDETQYF. Variable domain in full (rest from reference TRBV2 and TRBJ2-5): EPEVTQTPSHQVTQMGQEVILRCVPISNHLYFYWYRQILGQKVEFLVSFYNNEISEKSEIFDDQFSVERPDGSNFTLKIRSTKLEDSAMYFCASRLQTGDETQYFGPGTRLLVL.

The chain uses TRBV10-3 and TRBJ1-2; TRBD1 agrees at 7 bases. From germline, CDR1 is ENHRY and CDR2 SYGVKD. The CDR3 runs 14 residues. The junction had 4 bases not matched to a gene; V was cut back by 6 bases and J by 0 bases. The CDR3 DNA reads as TGTGCCATCAGCTGGGACAGAGCTAACTATGGCTACACCTTC. Amino acid sequence: CAISWDRANYGYTF.

For the CDR3, the DNA is TGCGCCAGCAGCGTACCGGGACAGGGGGGATATACGCAGTATTTT. Translating it yields CASSVPGQGGYTQYF. This chain joins TRBV5-1 and TRBJ2-3, with 11 nucleotides matching TRBD1. The CDR3 length is 15 residues. The V and J ends lost 4 bases and 7 bases, in that order; junction bases with no gene match: 8. CDR1 and CDR2 (germline): SGHRS, YFSETQ.

The rearrangement joins TRBV6-5 to TRBJ1-2; D not certain. V shed 6 bases and J shed 7 bases, with 15 bases lying between them. Germline lookup yields CDR1 MNHEY and CDR2 SVGAGI. The CDR3 length is 13 residues. CDR3 bases: TGTGCCAGCAGACTGGGGAGAGTGGGTGGCTACACCTTC. Translating it yields CASRLGRVGGYTF.

The V call is TRBV9, the J call TRBJ2-5, with 7 positions matching TRBD1. Germline V lookup: CDR1 SGDLS, CDR2 YYNGEE. V lost 4 bases and J lost 2; bases outside the gene matches: 5. The CDR3 sequence is 14 residues long. DNA for the CDR3: TGTGCCAGCAGCCCCAGGGGGAATCAAGAGACCCAGTACTTC. It yields the protein CASSPRGNQETQYF.

The chain recombines TRBV2 with TRBJ2-2; 7 positions match TRBD1. This CDR3 has 11 amino acids. The germline V gene has CDR1 SNHLY and CDR2 FYNNEI. The ends lost 8 bases at V and 6 bases at J; junction bases unmatched: 0. CDR3 nucleotides: TGTGCCAGCCAGGGGGCCGGGGAGCTGTTTTTT. This translates into CASQGAGELFF.

The rearrangement links TRBV5-1 to TRBJ2-5, with TRBD1 identical over 9 bases. Germline V gene data show CDR1 as SGHRS and CDR2 as YFSETQ. This CDR3 contains 16 residues. V was clipped by 4 bases and J by 1 base; unmatched bases: 8. DNA for the CDR3: TGCGCCAGCAGCCTTGGGACAGGGCCTATCCAAGAGACCCAGTACTTC. Protein product: CASSLGTGPIQETQYF. Supplemented by reference TRBV5-1 and TRBJ2-5, the full variable domain reads KAGVTQTPRYLIKTRGQQVTLSCSPISGHRSVSWYQQTPGQGLQFLFEYFSETQRNKGNFPGRFSGRQFSNSRSEMNVSTLELGDSALYLCASSLGTGPIQETQYFGPGTRLLVL.

This clone was seen only a few times. The chain combines TRBV30 with TRBJ1-4; 7 positions match TRBD1. This CDR3 contains 13 residues. Germline V lookup: CDR1 GTSNPN, CDR2 SVGIG (reference sequence). J was trimmed by 11 bases and V by 0 bases; bases with no gene match: 6. CDR3 region: CAWSVQGHGKLFF. The CDR3 region has the DNA TGTGCCTGGAGTGTACAGGGGCATGGGAAACTGTTTTTT. The full variable domain, its missing parts supplied by reference TRBV30 and TRBJ1-4, is SQTIHQWPATLVQPVGSPLSLECTVEGTSNPNLYWYRQAAGRGLQLLFYSVGIGQISSEVPQNLSASRPQDRQFILSSKKLLLSDSGFYLCAWSVQGHGKLFFGSGTQLSVL.

The V gene is TRBV29-1, the J gene TRBJ2-7; D possibly corresponds to TRBD1 (7 bases). The V gene lost 8 bases and the J gene lost 0 bases, with 20 bases spanning the gap. Germline V gene sequence: CDR1 SQVTM, CDR2 ANQGSEA. The CDR3 extends over 15 amino acids. The CDR3 sequence is CSFHGGGSSSYEQYF. The CDR3 bases are TGCAGCTTCCACGGAGGGGGCTCGAGCTCCTACGAGCAGTACTTC.

In its sample, this clone was seen once. The V call is TRBV5-1, the J call TRBJ1-2; D is unresolved. V lost 5 bases and J 5 bases, leaving 10 bases between the germline ends. Germline CDR1 and CDR2: SGHRS and YFSETQ. This CDR3 contains 12 residues. CDR3 sequence: CASREDYYGYTF. The CDR3 nucleotides are TGCGCCAGCAGGGAGGATTATTATGGCTACACCTTC.

V usage is TRBV5-1 and J usage is TRBJ1-1, with 9 bases that match TRBD1. Trimming cost V 0 bases and J 6 bases; bases outside gene matches: 9. The germline V gene encodes CDR1 SGHRS and CDR2 YFSETQ. The CDR3 totals 16 residues. The DNA of the CDR3 is TGCGCCAGCAGCTTGGTAGCCGGGACAGGGAGTTCTGAAGCTTTCTTT. Translation gives CASSLVAGTGSSEAFF.

The V call is TRBV30, the J call TRBJ2-1; 10 bases align to TRBD2. The V segment lost 4 bases and the J segment 5 bases; nucleotides outside the gene matches: 5. This CDR3 has 14 residues. Per the germline V gene, CDR1 is GTSNPN and CDR2 is SVGIG (reference sequence). CDR3 DNA sequence: TGTGCCTGGACTCCTAGCGGGAGTCACAATGAGCAGTTCTTC. Its protein is CAWTPSGSHNEQFF. The full variable domain, completed using reference TRBV30 and TRBJ2-1, is SQTIHQWPATLVQPVGSPLSLECTVEGTSNPNLYWYRQAAGRGLQLLFYSVGIGQISSEVPQNLSASRPQDRQFILSSKKLLLSDSGFYLCAWTPSGSHNEQFFGPGTRLTVL.

The rearrangement links TRBV5-1 to TRBJ1-1; TRBD1 agrees at 7 bases. V was clipped by 3 bases and J by 1 base; unmatched bases: 6. The germline gives CDR1 SGHRS, CDR2 YFSETQ. The CDR3 spans 15 residues. The CDR3 DNA reads TGCGCCAGCAGCTCGTCAGGGACAGCGAACACTGAAGCTTTCTTT. It translates to CASSSSGTANTEAFF.

The chain carries TRBV5-4 and TRBJ1-1; TRBD1 aligns across 10 bases. This CDR3 has 14 amino acids. Germline V gene data show CDR1 as SGHNT and CDR2 as YYREEE (reference sequence). J lost 4 bases, V lost 3 bases, and 3 bases had no gene match. The CDR3: CASSWTGGTTEAFF. The CDR3 bases are TGTGCCAGCAGCTGGACAGGGGGGACCACTGAAGCTTTCTTT.

The chain is built from TRBV20-1 and TRBJ1-2; D unclear. The V and J ends lost 6 bases and 8 bases respectively, with 13 bases between them. The germline V gene encodes CDR1 DFQATT and CDR2 SNEGSKA (reference sequence). CDR3 length: 11 residues. CDR3 amino acids: CSASILEGYTF. CDR3 DNA: TGCAGTGCAAGTATTCTCGAGGGCTACACCTTC.

The chain combines TRBV7-7 with TRBJ2-7, with a tentative D call TRBD2 (7 bases). Deletions cut 4 bases from V and 6 bases from J, with 13 bases between. The germline V gene has CDR1 SSHAT and CDR2 FNYEAQ (reference sequence). This CDR3 has 13 amino acids. The CDR3 region has the DNA TGTGCCAGCAGCTGGGGGGGCAAGGCCGAGCAGTACTTC. Protein sequence: CASSWGGKAEQYF.

This rearrangement joins TRBV6-6 to TRBJ2-1; D is possibly TRBD2 (6 bases). V lost 4 bases and J lost 6, with 16 bases in between. This CDR3 region has 15 residues. CDR1 is MNHNY, CDR2 SVGAGI, per germline (reference sequence). For the CDR3, the DNA is TGTGCCAGCAGTTTTTCCGGGACTGTCGGCAATGAGCAGTTCTTC. Its translation: CASSFSGTVGNEQFF.

The J gene is TRBJ1-5, the V gene TRBV5-8; D uncertain. V lost 0 bases, J lost 11 bases, and 18 bases lay in between. This CDR3 region has 15 residues. Germline CDR1 is SGHTS and CDR2 is YDEGEE. Written as DNA, the CDR3 is TGTGCCAGCAGCTTGGACCTACAGAATAAGGGAGCCCAGCATTTT. This sequence encodes CASSLDLQNKGAQHF.

The CDR3 DNA follows: TGTGCCTGGAGTCCCAATCCAGGGGACGCTGAAAAACTGTTTTTT. This gives the protein CAWSPNPGDAEKLFF. The chain has TRBV30 and TRBJ1-4, with a possible D match to TRBD1 (6 bases). The CDR3 has 15 amino acids. Germline values: CDR1 GTSNPN, CDR2 SVGIG (reference sequence). V was trimmed by 2 bases and J by 7 bases, leaving 17 bases between them.

The V and J genes are TRBV7-9 and TRBJ2-3, with 10 bases fitting TRBD2. Germline V lookup: CDR1 SEHNR, CDR2 FQNEAQ (reference sequence). The V and J ends lost 5 bases and 0 bases, in that order; junction bases with no gene match: 8. The length of the CDR3 is 17 residues. The CDR3 DNA follows: TGTGCCAGCAGCCCCAGGTCTAGCGGGAGTAGCACAGATACGCAGTATTTT. It yields the protein CASSPRSSGSSTDTQYF.

The CDR3 region has the DNA TGTGCCAGCAGTTACTCACAGGGGAAGAGAGGAAACACCATATATTTT. Its protein is CASSYSQGKRGNTIYF. This chain links TRBV6-6 with TRBJ1-3; 7 positions agree with TRBD1. J lost 4 bases, V lost 0 bases, and 6 bases had no gene match. The CDR3 covers 16 residues. Germline-derived CDR1 and CDR2 are MNHNY and SVGAGI (reference sequence).

This rearrangement joins TRBV2 to TRBJ2-3, with TRBD1 identical over 9 bases. Trimming cost V 5 bases and J 1 base; bases outside gene matches: 4. The CDR3 sequence is 15 residues long. Germline CDR1 and CDR2: SNHLY and FYNNEI. For the CDR3, the DNA is TGTGCCAGCAGTCAACAGGGGGCTGGCACAGATACGCAGTATTTT. This sequence encodes CASSQQGAGTDTQYF.

V gene TRBV7-8 combines with J gene TRBJ2-7; 7 positions match TRBD2. The J segment lost 0 bases and the V segment lost 5 bases, leaving 7 bases of the junction unmatched. Per the germline V gene, CDR1 is SGHVS and CDR2 is FQNEAQ. The CDR3 is 15 residues long. CDR3 amino acids: CASSPAGDYSYEQYF. CDR3 nucleotides: TGTGCCAGCAGCCCCGCGGGGGATTACTCCTACGAGCAGTACTTC. Full variable domain (remainder filled in from reference TRBV7-8 and TRBJ2-7): GAGVSQSPRYKVAKRGQDVALRCDPISGHVSLFWYQQALGQGPEFLTYFQNEAQLDKSGLPSDRFFAERPEGSVSTLKIQRTQQEDSAVYLCASSPAGDYSYEQYFGPGTRLTVT.

The genes are TRBV12-5 and TRBJ1-5; maybe TRBD1 (5 bases). The germline gives CDR1 LGHNT, CDR2 FRNRAP. V was trimmed by 3 bases and J by 11 bases, leaving 8 bases between them. CDR3 size: 11 residues. In DNA form, the CDR3 reads TGTGCTAGTGGTTTTTCAGGGACCCAGCATTTT. Translation: CASGFSGTQHF.

This clone was seen a single time. This chain connects TRBV7-2 to TRBJ1-4; weak D call: TRBD1 (6 bases). This CDR3 comprises 14 residues. Per germline, CDR1 SGHTA and CDR2 FQGNSA. The V and J ends lost 6 bases and 8 bases respectively, with 16 bases between them. CDR3 sequence reads: CASSRGAAYEKLFF. As DNA, the CDR3 is TGTGCCAGCAGTCGGGGGGCTGCATACGAAAAACTGTTTTTT.